The sequence of this T cell receptor beta chain was determined in a study of cytomegalovirus exposure and HLA in healthy donors. Study-level points and caveats: Prior analysis indicated that the majority of TCR beta V segments exhibited productivity approximately 90% or approximately 30% of the time. Immune exposure was documented only through CMV serostatus. Among CMV-associated TCR beta chains, most appeared HLA-restricted in a later analysis.

Donors likely had unrecorded immune exposures despite being nominally healthy when sampled. This clone was seen only once. Its cognate antigen is unknown. CDR3 size: 10 residues. V was pared by 5 bases and J by 7 bases, with 3 bases between. Germline lookup yields CDR1 SGHDN and CDR2 FVKESK. Amplification used 60 Vbeta primers and 13 Jbeta primers. Generated by immunoSEQ multiplex PCR, the TCRdb table keeps only in-frame clones and is missing some. The table has 110,000 to 150,000 clones, 77% seen once; the top ten hold 3.5% to 5%. This TCR derives from a male donor in good health and CMV-seronegative. The sequenced sample was PBMCs. V and J are TRBV14 and TRBJ2-1; D is unresolved. CDR3 sequence (DNA): TGTGCCAGCAGCTCGAATGAGCAGTTCTTC. Protein product: CASSSNEQFF.